This T cell receptor beta chain was documented in a study of blood T cells in healthy people across ages. Notes on the study in general: Naive CD4+ cell counts and diversity both ran higher in long-lived than in aged donors.

With a J-beta primer mix and a sample-barcoded 5' primer, a second PCR ran about 7 to 12 cycles. TCRdb independently ran MiXCR on the 5' RACE reads; one entry per CDR3 protein. Among 550,000 to 650,000 distinct CDR3 sequences listed, roughly a quarter were seen once. About this clonotype: The antigen is unknown.

This CDR3 region has 14 residues. Trimming removed 5 bases at V and 0 bases at J, with 9 bases between. Germline CDR1 LGHNT, CDR2 FRNRAP. The sample was also linked to a second study, of T cells of mothers and their children. That source notes: Sample barcodes and 2-4 random nucleotides were added by the M1S primer of the second PCR. The TCR beta CDR3 read count exceeded 9 million for each mother and was around 3.1 million for each child. No T cell clones of persistent microchimeric origin were detected.

V and J are TRBV12-5 and TRBJ2-3; D could derive from TRBD1 or TRBD2 (5 bases each). Sequenced sample: blood. This TCR derives from a boy aged 2 to 10 in good health. The DNA for the CDR3 is TGTGCTAGTGGTGTGGGGACGAGCACAGATACGCAGTATTTT. It yields the protein CASGVGTSTDTQYF.